This T cell receptor beta chain was sequenced during a study of blood T cell repertoires in COVID-19. The table lists this clone with a count of one. Between the trimmed V and J ends, which lost 4 bases and 3 bases, there was a span of 9 bases. Germline V gives CDR1 SEHNR, CDR2 FQNEAQ (reference sequence). The CDR3 covers 13 residues. Clones were read by immunoSEQ multiplex PCR, and TCRdb kept only the in-frame ones, dropping some. The sample lists about 160,000 clones; 85% were seen once. The sequence came from a human donor with acute or convalescent COVID-19. The donor label of this sample is uncertain. Sequencing was done on a sample of peripheral blood. The rearrangement uses TRBV7-9 and TRBJ1-2; a possible D gene is TRBD1 (6 bases). The CDR3 loop is CASSSGVYYGYTF. The DNA of the CDR3 is TGTGCCAGCAGCTCAGGGGTGTACTATGGCTACACCTTC.